These 22 T cell receptor beta chains were sequenced from one sample in a study. TCRdb called the RT-PCR reads again in MiXCR, with one record for every CDR3 protein. This table holds about 680,000 distinct CDR3 sequences, 13% to 15% found once. Sequencing was performed on memory CD4+ T cells from blood. These receptors originate from a female donor in good health, serving as a healthy control.

The rearrangement links TRBV19 to TRBJ2-5; TRBD1 matches at 7 bases. The CDR3 runs to 13 residues. V shed 4 bases, J shed 4 bases, and the junction held 3 bases outside the gene matches. Germline CDR1 and CDR2: LNHDA and SQIVND (reference sequence). CDR3 DNA: TGTGCCAGTAGTAGAAACAGGGGAGAGACCCAGTACTTC. Translation: CASSRNRGETQYF.

A single count supports this clonotype. The rearrangement uses TRBV18 and TRBJ2-1; TRBD2 agrees at 8 bases. Germline assignment: CDR1 KGHSH and CDR2 LQKENI. CDR3 length: 15 amino acids. Trimming removed 1 base from V and 6 bases from J; junction bases left unmatched: 5. The CDR3 DNA is TGTGCCAGCTCACCACGAGCGGGGGCTCCCAATGAGCAGTTCTTC. Translated: CASSPRAGAPNEQFF.

This chain connects TRBV9 to TRBJ2-1, with 7 positions matching TRBD2. The CDR3 spans 15 residues. The germline gives CDR1 SGDLS, CDR2 YYNGEE. V trimming: 0 bases; J trimming: 2 bases; junction bases outside the gene matches: 2. CDR3 sequence (DNA): TGTGCCAGCAGCGTAGGGGGAGGGCCCTACAATGAGCAGTTCTTC. Protein: CASSVGGGPYNEQFF. Together with reference TRBV9 and TRBJ2-1, the CDR3 gives the full variable domain: DSGVTQTPKHLITATGQRVTLRCSPRSGDLSVYWYQQSLDQGLQFLIQYYNGEERAKGNILERFSAQQFPDLHSELNLSSLELGDSALYFCASSVGGGPYNEQFFGPGTRLTVL.

V and J are TRBV6-5 and TRBJ2-7, with D unresolved. V shed 1 base and J shed 7 bases, with 8 bases lying between them. The CDR3 contains 12 residues. The germline V gene has CDR1 MNHEY and CDR2 SVGAGI. CDR3 coding DNA: TGTGCCAGCAGTTACTGGGATGGTGAGCAGTACTTC. This sequence encodes CASSYWDGEQYF.

This clonotype was detected a few times. This sequence joins TRBV12-3 or TRBV12-4 and TRBJ1-1; D is unresolved. The CDR3 is 12 residues long. The V gene lost 5 bases and the J gene lost 10 bases, with 14 bases spanning the gap. This CDR3 is CASSGSGMRAFF. In DNA, the CDR3 is TGTGCCAGCAGTGGCAGTGGGATGCGAGCTTTCTTT.

This clonotype was counted ten times or more. The chain joins TRBV4-1 to TRBJ2-4; D not certain. The V end lost 1 base, the J end lost 8 bases, and 15 bases lay between the germline ends. The germline V gene encodes CDR1 MGHRA and CDR2 YSYEKL. This CDR3 comprises 15 residues. The CDR3 reads CASSQVDIPGDIQYF. CDR3 nucleotide sequence: TGCGCCAGCAGCCAAGTCGACATCCCTGGGGACATTCAGTACTTC.

V usage is TRBV24-1 and J usage is TRBJ1-2, with no clear D. This CDR3 region has 12 residues. V lost 6 bases and J 10 bases, leaving 14 bases between the germline ends. Germline V gene sequence: CDR1 KGHDR, CDR2 SFDVKD. The CDR3 region is CATSTQRLDYTF. In DNA, the CDR3 is TGTGCCACCAGTACTCAGCGATTGGACTACACCTTC.

This clonotype was recorded at least ten times. The chain links TRBV6-6 to TRBJ1-5; D perhaps matches TRBD1 (5 bases). In germline, CDR1 is MNHNY, CDR2 SVGAGI (reference sequence). This CDR3 region has 14 residues. Deletions cut 2 bases from V and 6 bases from J, with 11 bases between. This CDR3 reads CASSYAYQGQPQHF. CDR3 coding DNA: TGTGCCAGCAGTTACGCATATCAGGGTCAGCCCCAGCATTTT.

This clonotype has a count of ten or more. V gene TRBV28 combines with J gene TRBJ1-3, with D perhaps TRBD1 (6 bases). V was trimmed by 4 bases and J by 2 bases, leaving 12 bases between them. CDR3 length: 15 residues. CDR1 and CDR2 from the germline V gene are MDHEN and SYDVKM. CDR3 residues: CASSWDGGPGNTIYF. In nucleotides, the CDR3 is TGTGCCAGCAGTTGGGACGGGGGCCCTGGAAACACCATATATTTT.

The chain employs TRBV6-4 and TRBJ2-7; TRBD1 matches at 9 bases. Germline V gives CDR1 MRHNA, CDR2 SNTAGT. J gave up 1 base and V 7 bases, and 17 bases lay outside the gene matches. The CDR3 totals 18 residues. CDR3 sequence (DNA): TGTGCCAGCAAACTTATGGACAGGGGCGTATTAAAATCCTACGAGCAGTACTTC. It yields the protein CASKLMDRGVLKSYEQYF.

At least ten counts were recorded for this clonotype. The chain has TRBV5-1 and TRBJ2-7; 8 nucleotides agree with TRBD1. The trim removed 3 bases at V and 3 bases at J, leaving 2 bases unmatched. The germline V gene has CDR1 SGHRS and CDR2 YFSETQ. The CDR3 covers 13 residues. The CDR3 DNA follows: TGCGCCAGCAGCTGGGGGACAGGCTACGAGCAGTACTTC. This encodes CASSWGTGYEQYF.

The chain recombines TRBV28 with TRBJ2-7; possibly TRBD1 for D (6 bases). Trimming removed 7 bases from V and 4 bases from J, with 17 bases in between. Germline V CDR1 and CDR2: MDHEN, SYDVKM. This CDR3 spans 14 amino acids. Here the CDR3 reads CASIAGTSSYEQYF. Written as DNA, the CDR3 is TGTGCCAGCATCGCCGGGACATCTTCTTACGAGCAGTACTTC. The variable domain in full, completed from reference TRBV28 and TRBJ2-7, reads DVKVTQSSRYLVKRTGEKVFLECVQDMDHENMFWYRQDPGLGLRLIYFSYDVKMKEKGDIPEGYSVSREKKERFSLILESASTNQTSMYLCASIAGTSSYEQYFGPGTRLTVT.

This clonotype appeared a few times. The chain joins TRBV18 to TRBJ1-2; no clear D gene. The germline gives CDR1 KGHSH, CDR2 LQKENI. V was clipped by 6 bases and J by 7 bases, with 15 bases between them. The CDR3 has 13 amino acids. CDR3 DNA: TGTGCCAGCTCGCCGACACGGTTATTTGGCTACACCTTC. This gives the protein CASSPTRLFGYTF.

The V and J genes are TRBV20-1 and TRBJ1-1; 8 nucleotides line up with TRBD1. This CDR3 spans 14 amino acids. The junction had 6 bases not matched to a gene; V was cut back by 6 bases and J by 0 bases. Germline V gene data show CDR1 as DFQATT and CDR2 as SNEGSKA (reference sequence). The CDR3 here is CSAWDRTMNTEAFF. In DNA form, the CDR3 reads TGCAGTGCATGGGACAGGACCATGAACACTGAAGCTTTCTTT.

The J gene is TRBJ2-2, the V gene TRBV24-1, with TRBD1 matching 10 bases. With V trimmed by 10 bases and J by 5 bases, 9 bases remained unmatched. Germline lookup yields CDR1 KGHDR and CDR2 SFDVKD. CDR3 size: 15 residues. CDR3 nucleotide sequence: TGTGCCACTTCCCGGGACAGGGGTTTTACCGGGGAGCTGTTTTTT. Translation gives CATSRDRGFTGELFF.

This clonotype occurred a few times. The rearrangement uses TRBV6-5 and TRBJ2-3; D possibly uses TRBD1 or TRBD2 (9 bases each). The CDR3 is 20 amino acids. Trimming took 6 bases from V and 6 from J, leaving 34 bases between them. The germline V gene has CDR1 MNHEY and CDR2 SVGAGI. The CDR3, as DNA: TGTGCCAGCAGCGGTGGGACAGGGTACCGCGGGAGGGCCCGGGCGGATACGCAGTATTTT. This encodes CASSGGTGYRGRARADTQYF.

Many counts were recorded for this clonotype. V is TRBV10-3 and J is TRBJ2-3; TRBD2 matches 7 bases. Germline V CDR1 and CDR2: ENHRY, SYGVKD. V dropped 7 bases and J dropped 4; count of bases not matched to a gene: 11. CDR3 length equals 15 residues. CDR3 loop: CAITTVAGEADTQYF. CDR3 bases: TGTGCCATCACCACCGTCGCGGGAGAGGCAGATACGCAGTATTTT.

This clonotype was recorded a few times. The chain recombines TRBV7-2 with TRBJ2-1, with a possible D match to TRBD2 (5 bases). Per the germline V gene, CDR1 is SGHTA and CDR2 is FQGNSA. Trimming took 5 bases from V and 6 from J, leaving 20 bases between them. The CDR3 spans 16 residues. In nucleotides, the CDR3 is TGTGCCAGCAGCCGCAGGATTCTTGGTGCGGGCAATGAGCAGTTCTTC. Translated: CASSRRILGAGNEQFF.

In its sample, this clonotype was seen many times. The rearrangement links TRBV6-5 to TRBJ1-1, with D possibly TRBD1 on 6 matching bases. V shed 6 bases and J shed 1 base, with 12 bases lying between them. This CDR3 spans 14 amino acids. The V gene's germline CDR1 is MNHEY and CDR2 SVGAGI. Here the CDR3 reads CASSRQAANTEAFF. The CDR3 nucleotides read TGTGCCAGCAGCCGACAGGCGGCGAACACTGAAGCTTTCTTT.

This clonotype was recorded many times. The chain employs TRBV5-1 and TRBJ1-1; 7 bases align to TRBD1. V dropped 4 bases and J dropped 7; count of bases not matched to a gene: 10. The length of the CDR3 is 14 residues. CDR1 is SGHRS and CDR2 is YFSETQ in the germline V gene. CDR3 DNA: TGCGCCAGCAGCCCCGGGACAGATGGAAGTGAAGCTTTCTTT. Amino acids: CASSPGTDGSEAFF.

The chain combines TRBV28 with TRBJ2-4; perhaps TRBD1 as D (5 bases). Germline V lookup: CDR1 MDHEN, CDR2 SYDVKM. Trimming pared 6 bases from V and 8 bases from J, leaving 14 bases between. The CDR3 is 13 amino acids. The CDR3 protein is CASRDSLVDIQYF. CDR3 DNA: TGTGCCAGCAGAGACAGCCTAGTCGACATTCAGTACTTC.

This clonotype was counted between two and nine times. The J gene is TRBJ2-1, the V gene TRBV20-1, with 7 bases identical to TRBD2. The CDR3 totals 14 residues. The germline V gene has CDR1 DFQATT and CDR2 SNEGSKA (reference sequence). Trimming removed 7 bases from V and 7 bases from J; junction bases left unmatched: 13. The CDR3 protein is CSVPGSGIGNEQFF. The CDR3 DNA is TGCAGTGTGCCGGGGAGCGGGATAGGGAATGAGCAGTTCTTC.